The next 24 T cell receptor beta chains were all read from a single sample in a study of cytomegalovirus exposure and HLA in healthy donors. PCR was performed using 60 Vbeta and 13 Jbeta primers. Profiled with immunoSEQ multiplex PCR; TCRdb holds only in-frame clones, not every one. The table lists about 110,000 clones, approximately 84% of them singletons. The sample taken for sequencing was PBMCs. These receptors all stem from a man aged 35-49 years in good health and CMV-seronegative.

This clone was observed a handful of times. The chain combines TRBV6-1 with TRBJ1-5, with D perhaps matching TRBD1 (5 bases). The CDR3 sequence is 13 residues long. Germline V gives CDR1 MNHNS, CDR2 SASEGT. V lost 3 bases and J 6 bases, leaving 9 bases between the germline ends. The CDR3 region is CASSDFGAQPQHF. As DNA, the CDR3 is TGTGCCAGCAGTGATTTTGGGGCTCAGCCCCAGCATTTT.

The chain uses TRBV18 and TRBJ2-3; D perhaps matches TRBD1 (6 bases). V was trimmed by 3 bases and J by 0 bases, leaving 7 bases between them. The CDR3 is 14 residues long. Germline CDR1 is KGHSH and CDR2 is LQKENI. The CDR3 nucleotides read TGTGCCAGCTCACCGGGGGCTAGCACAGATACGCAGTATTTT. Translating gives CASSPGASTDTQYF.

The CDR3 DNA follows: TGTGCCAGCAATCGACAGGGGGCGAGCAATCAGCCCCAGCATTTT. This encodes CASNRQGASNQPQHF. J is TRBJ1-5 and V is TRBV28; 10 bases line up with TRBD1. V lost 7 bases, J lost 1 base, and 4 bases stayed unmatched. The CDR3 spans 15 residues. Germline lookup yields CDR1 MDHEN and CDR2 SYDVKM.

This clone was observed a single time. The rearrangement uses TRBV9 and TRBJ2-3; TRBD2 agrees at 11 bases. J was trimmed by 2 bases and V by 3 bases; bases with no gene match: 5. Germline-derived CDR1 and CDR2 are SGDLS and YYNGEE. The CDR3 has 16 amino acids. CDR3 sequence (DNA): TGTGCCAGCAGCGGTCTAGCGGGGGGTACCACAGATACGCAGTATTTT. This translates into CASSGLAGGTTDTQYF.

The chain uses TRBV5-1 and TRBJ2-7, with D perhaps matching TRBD1 (6 bases). The germline V gene encodes CDR1 SGHRS and CDR2 YFSETQ. V lost 5 bases and J lost 1, with 16 bases in between. This CDR3 comprises 15 residues. CDR3 loop: CASSLLGDTSYEQYF. The CDR3 DNA reads TGCGCCAGCAGTCTTTTGGGGGACACATCCTACGAGCAGTACTTC.

The rearrangement links TRBV29-1 to TRBJ1-2, with D possibly TRBD1 on 5 matching bases. Germline V gives CDR1 SQVTM, CDR2 ANQGSEA. Trimming removed 1 base at V and 5 bases at J, with 11 bases between. The CDR3 contains 13 residues. CDR3 in amino acids: CSVEVDRTYGYTF. The CDR3 coding sequence is TGCAGCGTTGAAGTTGACAGAACATATGGCTACACCTTC.

CDR3 sequence reads: CASSSTGTGEKLFF. The CDR3 bases are TGTGCCAGCAGCTCGACAGGGACCGGCGAAAAACTGTTTTTT. The chain couples TRBV7-9 to TRBJ1-4; 7 bases agree with TRBD1. The CDR3 is made up of 14 amino acids. Unmatched junction bases numbered 7, after V lost 4 bases and J lost 8 bases. The germline V gene has CDR1 SEHNR and CDR2 FQNEAQ (reference sequence).

V usage is TRBV5-4 and J usage is TRBJ2-2; perhaps TRBD1 as D (5 bases). This CDR3 has 16 amino acids. The germline V gene encodes CDR1 SGHNT and CDR2 YYREEE (reference sequence). V shed 1 base and J shed 2 bases, with 12 bases lying between them. This chain's CDR3 is CASSLPGQGNTGELFF. For the CDR3, the DNA is TGTGCCAGCAGCTTGCCGGGTCAGGGAAACACCGGGGAGCTGTTTTTT.

The chain links TRBV5-4 to TRBJ2-3; no reliable D call. Per germline, CDR1 SGHNT and CDR2 YYREEE (reference sequence). The CDR3 loop spans 15 amino acids. Trimming took 4 bases from V and 6 from J, leaving 18 bases between them. The CDR3 here is CASSRVGNSGDTQYF. The CDR3 nucleotides are TGTGCCAGCAGCAGAGTAGGTAATTCAGGTGATACGCAGTATTTT.

This clone came up once. The V and J genes are TRBV5-1 and TRBJ1-1; possible D gene TRBD1, 5 bases. This CDR3 comprises 15 residues. V lost 0 bases to trimming and J lost 2 bases, with 11 bases between them. Per germline, CDR1 SGHRS and CDR2 YFSETQ. The CDR3 loop reads CASSLVAGVNTEAFF. The CDR3 DNA sequence: TGCGCCAGCAGCTTGGTAGCGGGGGTTAACACTGAAGCTTTCTTT.

This clone was seen once. The chain recombines TRBV5-4 with TRBJ1-1; the D is unclear. This CDR3 is 15 amino acids long. Looked up from germline, CDR1 is SGHNT and CDR2 is YYREEE (reference sequence). V lost 0 bases and J lost 0, with 9 bases in between. CDR3 amino acids: CASSLAPSMNTEAFF. In nucleotides, the CDR3 is TGTGCCAGCAGCTTGGCCCCTAGCATGAACACTGAAGCTTTCTTT.

This clone was seen just once. The rearrangement uses TRBV18 and TRBJ1-4, with 10 nucleotides matching TRBD1. V trimming: 3 bases; J trimming: 5 bases; junction bases outside the gene matches: 6. This CDR3 comprises 16 residues. Germline CDR1 and CDR2: KGHSH and LQKENI. Written as DNA, the CDR3 is TGTGCCAGCTCACCTGGACAGGGGGAAATCAATGAAAAACTGTTTTTT. It codes for CASSPGQGEINEKLFF.

The V and J genes are TRBV5-1 and TRBJ2-7; TRBD1 aligns across 8 bases. The length of the CDR3 is 12 residues. Germline V gene data show CDR1 as SGHRS and CDR2 as YFSETQ. With V trimmed by 8 bases and J by 6 bases, 7 bases remained unmatched. The CDR3 reads CASSTGAREQYF. CDR3 nucleotides: TGCGCCAGTTCGACAGGGGCACGCGAGCAGTACTTC. Variable domain in full (rest from reference TRBV5-1 and TRBJ2-7): KAGVTQTPRYLIKTRGQQVTLSCSPISGHRSVSWYQQTPGQGLQFLFEYFSETQRNKGNFPGRFSGRQFSNSRSEMNVSTLELGDSALYLCASSTGAREQYFGPGTRLTVT.

V and J are TRBV5-1 and TRBJ1-5; 7 positions agree with TRBD1. CDR1 is SGHRS, CDR2 YFSETQ, per germline. This CDR3 has 14 residues. With 4 bases clipped from V and 7 bases from J, the junction kept 8 bases outside the gene matches. The CDR3 region has the DNA TGCGCCAGCAGCCCCGGGACAGAGGGGCAGCCCCAGCATTTT. Translating it yields CASSPGTEGQPQHF. The whole variable domain, remainder taken from reference TRBV5-1 and TRBJ1-5, is KAGVTQTPRYLIKTRGQQVTLSCSPISGHRSVSWYQQTPGQGLQFLFEYFSETQRNKGNFPGRFSGRQFSNSRSEMNVSTLELGDSALYLCASSPGTEGQPQHFGDGTRLSIL.

This clone was seen a single time. V usage is TRBV7-9 and J usage is TRBJ1-2; D is unresolved. V shed 1 base and J shed 2 bases, with 8 bases lying between them. Per germline, CDR1 SEHNR and CDR2 FQNEAQ (reference sequence). This CDR3 is built from 14 residues. This CDR3 reads CASSLVAENYGYTF. The CDR3, as DNA: TGTGCCAGCAGCTTAGTAGCAGAGAACTATGGCTACACCTTC.

V usage is TRBV6-5 and J usage is TRBJ2-2; 7 bases are a match to TRBD2. Germline V lookup: CDR1 MNHEY, CDR2 SVGAGI. The V gene end was trimmed by 7 bases and the J gene end by 0 bases; junction bases not matched to a gene: 5. The CDR3 has 15 residues. CDR3 protein: CASTGGGANTGELFF. The CDR3 region has the DNA TGTGCCAGCACGGGCGGGGGAGCGAACACCGGGGAGCTGTTTTTT.

The V gene is TRBV6-5, the J gene TRBJ1-1, with D perhaps TRBD1 (5 bases). V was cut by 4 bases and J by 2 bases, with 8 bases left in between. This CDR3 has 13 residues. Looked up from germline, CDR1 is MNHEY and CDR2 is SVGAGI. In DNA form, the CDR3 reads TGTGCCAGCAGTTCGGGGGTTAACACTGAAGCTTTCTTT. Protein product: CASSSGVNTEAFF.

This clone was counted only a few times. The chain combines TRBV6-6 with TRBJ1-3; 11 bases align to TRBD1. The ends lost 7 bases at V and 9 bases at J; junction bases unmatched: 5. CDR3 length equals 13 residues. Germline loops: CDR1 MNHNY, CDR2 SVGAGI (reference sequence). CDR3: CASTYGTGGTIYF. For the CDR3, the DNA is TGTGCCAGCACCTACGGGACAGGGGGCACCATATATTTT.

This clone was counted once. The rearrangement uses TRBV19 and TRBJ1-5; 7 nucleotides align to TRBD1. Germline loops: CDR1 LNHDA, CDR2 SQIVND (reference sequence). V lost 1 base, J lost 6 bases, and 6 bases stayed unmatched. This CDR3 contains 15 residues. This CDR3 reads CASSIGDRGGQPQHF. The CDR3 DNA is TGTGCCAGTAGTATAGGGGACAGAGGTGGTCAGCCCCAGCATTTT.

This clone has a single count. This rearrangement joins TRBV5-1 to TRBJ1-6, with 9 bases fitting TRBD1. V lost 4 bases and J lost 2; bases outside the gene matches: 16. Germline V gene lookup returns CDR1 SGHRS and CDR2 YFSETQ. This CDR3 has 20 amino acids. CDR3 coding DNA: TGCGCCAGCAGCCGCGGACAGGGGCCTCCAGCGGGCACCTATAATTCACCCCTCCACTTT. Residues: CASSRGQGPPAGTYNSPLHF.

The chain combines TRBV5-4 with TRBJ1-2; a possible D gene is TRBD1 (6 bases). From germline, CDR1 is SGHNT and CDR2 YYREEE (reference sequence). Trimming removed 3 bases from V and 6 bases from J, with 12 bases in between. This CDR3 contains 13 residues. CDR3 coding DNA: TGTGCCAGCAGCTCGGACAACAGGGATGGCTACACCTTC. This encodes CASSSDNRDGYTF.

A single count supports this clone. The chain carries TRBV5-1 and TRBJ2-1; 11 bases agree with TRBD2. Trimming cost V 5 bases and J 8 bases; bases outside gene matches: 6. Germline-derived CDR1 and CDR2 are SGHRS and YFSETQ. There are 14 residues in the CDR3. CDR3 sequence (DNA): TGCGCCAGCAGTTCGACTAGCGGGGTCGATGAGCAGTTCTTC. This translates into CASSSTSGVDEQFF.

The J gene is TRBJ1-1, the V gene TRBV28; a weak D match, TRBD1 (6 bases). The V gene lost 4 bases and the J gene lost 3 bases, with 18 bases spanning the gap. Germline V gene lookup returns CDR1 MDHEN and CDR2 SYDVKM. CDR3 length equals 16 residues. The CDR3, as DNA: TGTGCCAGCAGTTCGGGGGGGGCAGAACGAGACACTGAAGCTTTCTTT. Amino acid sequence: CASSSGGAERDTEAFF.

The chain has TRBV2 and TRBJ1-4; TRBD1 agrees at 7 bases. This CDR3 contains 15 residues. Germline loops: CDR1 SNHLY, CDR2 FYNNEI. With V trimmed by 7 bases and J by 4 bases, 9 bases remained unmatched. The CDR3 region has the DNA TGTGCCAGCATCCTTACCGGGACAGTTAATGAAAAACTGTTTTTT. Protein product: CASILTGTVNEKLFF.